Presented here are 24 T cell receptor delta chains from one specimen sequenced in a study of delta chains in infants with herpesvirus infections. Gamma-chain- and delta-chain-specific primers converted PBMC RNA into TCR cDNA. TCRdb re-identified clones in the RT-PCR reads via CATT. The data hold 110 or so delta-chain clones, with roughly 9.8% observed a single time. The sequencing used peripheral blood, collected at time point 2 of longitudinal follow-up. The receptors shown here come from a human donor who was a Ugandan infant, either HIV-exposed or HIV-unexposed (not recorded which).

To note about this clone: A far more abundant clone sits one base away, making this likely a read error. This sample includes further DNA sequences coding for the same CDR3. V and J are TRDV1 and TRDJ1; TRDD3 matches at 7 bases. The CDR3 is 14 amino acids. J was trimmed by 8 bases and V by 0 bases; bases with no gene match: 6. CDR1 and CDR2 from the germline V gene are TSWWSYY and QGS. CDR3 sequence (DNA): TGTGCTCTTGGGGAACTTAACGGGGATAGGAAACTCATCTTT. Its translation: CALGELNGDRKLIF.

On this clone itself: TCRdb's entry gives the protein of a much larger clone, which mismatches this DNA's translation at residue 5, likely from a read error; the protein reported here is translated from the DNA. CDR3 sequence: CASTSPFWGIRIDHRAPDPDSTDKLIF. The DNA of the CDR3 is TGTGCCTCCACCAGTCCCTTCTGGGGGATACGCATAGATCATAGAGCCCCCGACCCAGACTCCACCGATAAACTCATCTTT. The V gene is TRDV3, the J gene TRDJ1; 12 nucleotides agree with TRDD3. V lost 4 bases to trimming and J lost 1 base; unmatched junction nucleotides: 43. Germline V lookup: CDR1 TVYSNPD, CDR2 GDNSRS (reference sequence). The CDR3 spans 27 residues. Together with reference TRDV3 and TRDJ1, the CDR3 gives the full variable domain: CDKVTQSSPDQTVASGSEVVLLCTYDTVYSNPDLFWYRIRPDYSFQFVFYGDNSRSEGADFTQGRFSVKHILTQKAFHLVISPVRTEDSATYYCASTSPFWGIRIDHRAPDPDSTDKLIFGKGTRVTVEP.

A few counts support this clone. The protein TCRdb gives is from a much larger clone and does not agree with this DNA's translation at residue 3, likely a read error; the protein shown here comes from the DNA. The chain uses TRDV2 and TRDJ1; 12 bases match TRDD3. The germline CDR1 and CDR2 sequences are GEAIGNYY and EKD. This CDR3 contains 17 residues. CDR3 protein: CAYDYLNYWGIPQGLIF. CDR3 coding DNA: TGTGCCTATGACTATCTGAACTACTGGGGGATACCACAGGGACTCATCTTT.

The table lists this clone with a few counts. TCRdb's listed protein matches a much larger clone and diverges from this DNA's translation at residue 6, likely through a read error; the protein shown comes from the DNA. This chain links TRAV14/DV4 with TRDJ1; 11 bases are shared with TRDD3. Looked up from germline, CDR1 is TSDPSYG and CDR2 is QGSYDQQN (reference sequence). The CDR3 consists of 19 residues. CDR3 amino acids: CALHLLTDFYWGITDKLIF. In DNA, the CDR3 is TGTGCTCTCCACCTTCTTACGGACTTCTACTGGGGGATAACCGATAAACTCATTTTT.

This clone has a handful of counts. The protein TCRdb lists belongs to a much larger clone and differs from this DNA's translation at residue 17, which points to a read error; the protein shown is made from the DNA. The chain links TRDV3 to TRDJ1; a weak D match, TRDD2 (9 bases). Germline CDR1 TVYSNPD, CDR2 GDNSRS (reference sequence). This CDR3 spans 21 amino acids. Trimming removed 3 bases at V and 6 bases at J, with 41 bases between. CDR3: CALPAFLPVLGDPRGTNKLIF. The CDR3 DNA is TGTGCCTTACCGGCCTTCCTACCCGTGCTGGGGGACCCGAGGGGGACCAATAAACTCATCTTT.

The sample holds a few counts of this clone. A read error likely explains why the TCRdb protein, taken from a much larger clone, differs from this DNA's translation at residue 6; the protein shown is translated from the DNA. The genes are TRDV3 and TRDJ1, with 9 bases matching TRDD3. Per germline, CDR1 TVYSNPD and CDR2 GDNSRS (reference sequence). The CDR3 is made up of 19 amino acids. V lost 4 bases and J lost 0; bases outside the gene matches: 21. The CDR3 DNA sequence: TGTGCCTACCCCGTGGTCGGGGTGGGGGATAACGGGTACACCGATAAACTCATCTTT. Its translation is CAYPVVGVGDNGYTDKLIF.

This clone was detected only a few times. The amino acid sequence in TCRdb belongs to a much larger clone and departs from this DNA's translation at residue 9, likely a sequencing read error; the sequence shown is translated from the DNA. This sequence joins TRAV14/DV4 and TRDJ1; 11 positions match TRDD3. The CDR3 loop spans 19 amino acids. Germline V gene sequence: CDR1 TSDPSYG, CDR2 QGSYDQQN (reference sequence). The DNA for the CDR3 is TGTGCTCTCCACCTTCCTACGGACTCCTACTGGGGGATAACCGATAAACTCATTTTT. Protein product: CALHLPTDSYWGITDKLIF.

By share, this clone ranks as medium-sized. The TCRdb protein comes from a much larger clone and disagrees with this DNA's translation at residue 12, likely due to a read error; the protein given here is derived from the DNA. The chain is built from TRDV2 and TRDJ1; TRDD3 agrees at 11 bases. CDR3 size: 17 residues. V trimming: 3 bases; J trimming: 10 bases; junction bases outside the gene matches: 18. Germline V gene sequence: CDR1 GEAIGNYY, CDR2 EKD. The CDR3 region has the DNA TGTGCCTGTGACTATCTGAACTACTGGGGGATAACACAGGGACTCATCTTT. This translates into CACDYLNYWGITQGLIF.

This clone has just a few counts. This likely stems from a read error, as it lies one base from a far larger clone. The identical CDR3 is also encoded by other nucleotide sequences in the sample. This chain joins TRDV1 and TRDJ1; TRDD3 agrees at 9 bases. Germline V CDR1 and CDR2: TSWWSYY, QGS. The CDR3 contains 18 residues. CDR3: CALGELSRGIPYTDKLIF. CDR3 bases: TGTGCTCTCGGGGAACTCAGCCGGGGGATACCATACACCGATAAACTCATCTTT.

This clone was counted only a few times. A read error likely explains why the TCRdb protein, taken from a much larger clone, differs from this DNA's translation at residue 7; the protein shown is translated from the DNA. The chain uses TRDV2 and TRDJ1; TRDD3 matches 12 bases. Germline V gives CDR1 GEAIGNYY, CDR2 EKD. This CDR3 has 17 residues. After removal of 3 bases from V and 10 bases from J, the junction contained 17 bases not matched to a gene. CDR3 DNA sequence: TGTGCCTGTGACTATCTGAGCTACTGGGGGATACCACAGGGACTCATCTTT. It is translated as CACDYLSYWGIPQGLIF.

This clone has just a few counts. The TCRdb record carries a much larger clone's protein, which differs from this DNA's translation at residue 5; a read error is the likely cause, and the protein listed here is the DNA translation. J is TRDJ1 and V is TRDV3, with D possibly TRDD2 on 9 matching bases. CDR1 is TVYSNPD, CDR2 GDNSRS, per germline (reference sequence). V was trimmed by 3 bases and J by 2 bases, leaving 37 bases between them. There are 21 residues in the CDR3. In DNA, the CDR3 is TGTGCCTTACCGCCCTTCCTACCCGTGCTGGGGGACCCGAGGGGGACCGATAAACTCATCTTT. Its protein product is CALPPFLPVLGDPRGTDKLIF.

V usage is TRDV1 and J usage is TRDJ1; 7 nucleotides match TRDD3. The trim removed 0 bases at V and 0 bases at J, leaving 37 bases unmatched. Germline V gene data show CDR1 as TSWWSYY and CDR2 as QGS. The CDR3 is 27 residues long. CDR3 nucleotide sequence: TGTGCTCTTGGGGAACTCAGCCGGGGGATGTGTTTCATTGTGCCTTCACCACCGACCGCGTACACCGATAAACTCATCTTT. It yields the protein CALGELSRGMCFIVPSPPTAYTDKLIF.

Of note for this clone: With only one base between it and a far larger clone, this is likely a read error. The same CDR3 can be traced to other DNA sequences in this sample. This rearrangement joins TRDV1 to TRDJ1, with 9 bases lining up with TRDD3. V was clipped by 2 bases and J by 4 bases; unmatched bases: 14. The CDR3 runs 18 residues. From germline, CDR1 is TSWWSYY and CDR2 QGS. As DNA, the CDR3 is TGTGCTCTTGGGGAATTGGGGCTTTCTGGGGGATCGGGCGATAAACTCATCTTT. Amino acids: CALGELGLSGGSGDKLIF.

This clone was seen a few times. TCRdb pairs this DNA with a much larger clone's protein that differs at residue 14, likely a read error; the protein shown was translated from the DNA. This chain links TRAV14/DV4 with TRDJ1, with TRDD3 matching 11 bases. CDR1 is TSDPSYG, CDR2 QGSYDQQN, per germline (reference sequence). This CDR3 has 19 amino acids. In DNA form, the CDR3 reads TGTGCTCTCCACCTTCCTACGGACTTCTACTGGGGGATAATCGATAAACTCATTTTT. Its translation: CALHLPTDFYWGIIDKLIF.

Points on this clone: TCRdb pairs this DNA with a much larger clone's protein that differs at residue 18, likely a read error; the protein shown was translated from the DNA. The chain uses TRDV1 and TRDJ1; 7 nucleotides line up with TRDD3. The germline V gene encodes CDR1 TSWWSYY and CDR2 QGS. This CDR3 comprises 22 residues. As DNA, the CDR3 is TGTGCTCTTGGGGAACTGAAAAAGGGATACCCTCTCATCGTCGCTTACACCGGTAAACTCATCTTT. As protein: CALGELKKGYPLIVAYTGKLIF.

This clone has more than one count but fewer than ten. The protein in TCRdb stems from a much larger clone and differs at residue 5 from this DNA's translation, likely a read error; here the protein is translated from the DNA. This sequence joins TRDV3 and TRDJ1, with TRDD3 matching 9 bases. Trimming took 4 bases from V and 0 from J; bases not matched to a gene: 21. Germline assignment: CDR1 TVYSNPD and CDR2 GDNSRS (reference sequence). The CDR3 is made up of 19 amino acids. CDR3 protein: CAYPMAGVGDNGYTDKLIF. For the CDR3, the DNA is TGTGCCTACCCCATGGCCGGGGTGGGGGATAACGGGTACACCGATAAACTCATCTTT.

This clone has just a few counts. TCRdb pairs this DNA with a much larger clone's protein that differs at residue 15, likely a read error; the protein shown was translated from the DNA. The chain employs TRDV3 and TRDJ1; 9 bases match TRDD3. The V gene's germline CDR1 is TVYSNPD and CDR2 GDNSRS (reference sequence). The CDR3 consists of 19 residues. CDR3 coding DNA: TGTGCCTACCCCGTGGCCGGGGTGGGGGATAACGGGTACACCAATAAACTCATCTTT. Encoded protein: CAYPVAGVGDNGYTNKLIF.

The chain couples TRDV2 to TRDJ1; 10 nucleotides agree with TRDD3. This CDR3 has 18 residues. Per the germline V gene, CDR1 is GEAIGNYY and CDR2 is EKD. After removal of 0 bases from V and 4 bases from J, the junction contained 13 bases not matched to a gene. The DNA of the CDR3 is TGTGCCTGTGACACCGTAGTAGGGGGGGATACGTTGAGCGATAAACTCATCTTT. Amino acids: CACDTVVGGDTLSDKLIF.

This clone was seen a handful of times. One base separates it from a far larger clone, so it is likely a read error. The genes are TRDV2 and TRDJ1; D ambiguous. The CDR3 extends over 10 amino acids. Looked up from germline, CDR1 is GEAIGNYY and CDR2 is EKD. The germline V and J ends were trimmed by 2 bases and 6 bases, with 3 bases remaining between them. CDR3 protein: CACDRNKLIF. CDR3 coding DNA: TGTGCCTGTGACAGGAATAAACTCATCTTT.

In its sample, this clone was seen a few times. This likely stems from a read error, as it lies one base from a far larger clone. The same CDR3 also results from other DNA sequences found in this sample. J is TRDJ1 and V is TRDV1; 7 positions agree with TRDD3. Germline trimming cut 2 bases from V and 4 bases from J; bases unmatched to any gene: 16. CDR1 is TSWWSYY and CDR2 is QGS in the germline V gene. This CDR3 has 18 amino acids. The CDR3 sequence is CALGELGLSGGSGDKLIF. The CDR3 region has the DNA TGTGCTCTTGGGGAATTGGGACTTTCTGGGGGGTCGGGCGATAAACTCATCTTT.

A word on this clone: This likely traces to a read error, being one base from a far larger clone. The same CDR3 also results from other DNA sequences found in this sample. The chain employs TRDV2 and TRDJ1; 12 nucleotides match TRDD3. There are 17 residues in the CDR3. CDR1 and CDR2 from the germline V gene are GEAIGNYY and EKD. With 7 bases clipped from V and 10 bases from J, the junction kept 21 bases outside the gene matches. The CDR3 region has the DNA TGTGCCTGCGACTATCTGAACTACTGGGGGATACCACAGGGACTCATCTTT. Residues: CACDYLNYWGIPQGLIF.

As for this clone: TCRdb shows a much larger clone's protein in place of this DNA's translation, and the two differ at residue 12, likely through a read error; the protein shown is translated from the DNA. The CDR3 sequence is CALGELSRGIPHTDKLIF. The CDR3, as DNA: TGTGCTCTTGGGGAACTCAGCCGGGGGATACCACACACCGATAAACTCATCTTT. V gene TRDV1 combines with J gene TRDJ1; 9 bases map to TRDD3. The CDR3 has 18 residues. Per the germline V gene, CDR1 is TSWWSYY and CDR2 is QGS. Trimming at V came to 0 bases and at J to 0 bases, leaving 8 bases not matched to a gene.

This clone was detected only a few times. The protein TCRdb lists belongs to a much larger clone and differs from this DNA's translation at residue 9, which points to a read error; the protein shown is made from the DNA. The chain is built from TRDV3 and TRDJ1; a possible D gene is TRDD3 (5 bases). Germline V gives CDR1 TVYSNPD, CDR2 GDNSRS (reference sequence). Trimming took off 4 bases at V and 0 bases at J, with 30 bases between the two ends. There are 19 residues in the CDR3. CDR3 loop: CAYPVAGVEDNGYTDKLIF. CDR3 nucleotide sequence: TGTGCCTACCCCGTGGCCGGGGTGGAGGATAACGGGTACACCGATAAACTCATCTTT.

In regard to this clone: A far larger clone is a single base away, which makes a read error likely. The sample contains more than one DNA sequence encoding this CDR3. The J gene is TRDJ1, the V gene TRDV3; 12 positions match TRDD3. The V and J ends lost 4 bases and 2 bases, in that order; junction bases with no gene match: 44. CDR1 is TVYSNPD, CDR2 GDNSRS, per germline (reference sequence). The CDR3 is 27 residues long. The CDR3 DNA follows: TGTGCCTCCACCGGTCCCTTCTGGGGGATACGCATAGATCATAGAGCCCCCGACCCAGACTCTACCGATAAACTCATCTTT. Residues: CASTGPFWGIRIDHRAPDPDSTDKLIF.